A single sample is the source of the 7 T cell receptor beta chains below, sequenced in a study of cytomegalovirus exposure and HLA in healthy donors. The PCR had 60 Vbeta and 13 Jbeta primers. Only in-frame clones appear in the TCRdb table, and some are missing; sequencing was by immunoSEQ multiplex PCR. The data show more than 65,000 clones, around three quarters seen once. Sequences were obtained from PBMCs. The receptors shown here come from a man between 40 and 49 years old in good health and CMV-seronegative.

V gene TRBV27 combines with J gene TRBJ2-1, with 10 nucleotides matching TRBD1. This CDR3 contains 14 residues. V lost 6 bases and J lost 7; bases outside the gene matches: 6. Germline CDR1 reads MNHEY; CDR2 reads SMNVEV (reference sequence). CDR3 protein: CASRGQGSGNEQFF. Here the CDR3 DNA reads TGTGCCAGCAGGGGACAGGGGAGTGGGAATGAGCAGTTCTTC.

V usage is TRBV10-3 and J usage is TRBJ2-5; 7 bases line up with TRBD2. Trimming took 3 bases from V and 3 from J; bases not matched to a gene: 7. Germline assignment: CDR1 ENHRY and CDR2 SYGVKD. The CDR3 is 15 residues long. The CDR3 sequence: CAISDHGGTKETQYF. Written as DNA, the CDR3 is TGTGCCATCAGTGACCACGGGGGGACCAAAGAGACCCAGTACTTC.

In the case of this clone: A read error may produce the germline difference seen at one junction end. The gene calls are TRBV7-3 and TRBJ1-6; the match to TRBD1 covers 9 bases. CDR1 and CDR2 from the germline V gene are SGHTA and FQGTGA. The CDR3 extends over 13 amino acids. The CDR3 sequence: CASSLNPGQGLFF. CDR3 DNA sequence: TGTGCCAGCAGCTTAAATCCGGGACAGGGACTCTTTTTT.

The chain joins TRBV19 to TRBJ2-7, with D maybe TRBD2 (6 bases). V was shortened by 3 bases and J by 4 bases, with 13 bases between the two germline ends. The V gene's germline CDR1 is LNHDA and CDR2 SQIVND (reference sequence). This CDR3 region has 14 residues. The CDR3: CASSILVGGYEQYF. CDR3 DNA: TGTGCCAGTAGTATCTTAGTAGGAGGGTACGAGCAGTACTTC.

The V gene is TRBV5-8, the J gene TRBJ1-6; 8 positions agree with TRBD1. The CDR3 has 15 amino acids. V lost 0 bases and J lost 10; bases outside the gene matches: 6. Per the germline V gene, CDR1 is SGHTS and CDR2 is YDEGEE. The CDR3 region has the DNA TGTGCCAGCAGCTTGGGACAGGGGTATGTCTCACCCCTCCACTTT. Its protein is CASSLGQGYVSPLHF.

The chain carries TRBV14 and TRBJ2-3; 9 bases are a match to TRBD1. Trimming removed 6 bases from V and 3 bases from J; junction bases left unmatched: 4. CDR3 length: 14 amino acids. Per the germline V gene, CDR1 is SGHDN and CDR2 is FVKESK. The DNA of the CDR3 is TGTGCCAGCAGGGGGACAGGGTGGACAGATACGCAGTATTTT. This sequence encodes CASRGTGWTDTQYF.

This chain connects TRBV13 to TRBJ1-1, with D perhaps matching TRBD1 (6 bases). Germline V gene lookup returns CDR1 PRHDT and CDR2 FYEKMQ (reference sequence). This CDR3 spans 16 amino acids. V lost 0 bases, J lost 1 base, and 12 bases lay in between. DNA for the CDR3: TGTGCCAGCAGCTTAGGACTCGGGACACCGAACACTGAAGCTTTCTTT. This sequence encodes CASSLGLGTPNTEAFF.